The next 17 T cell receptor beta chains were all read from a single sample in a study of T cell repertoires in cytomegalovirus infection. TCRdb passed the reads through MiXCR, listing each CDR3 protein once. The sample records under 850,000 distinct CDR3 sequences, roughly 36% being singletons. Their target antigens are unknown. This specimen consisted of cultured PBMCs, obtained from culture after CMV antigen stimulation. These receptors were obtained from a human donor in good health (CMV status not recorded). Some clones in this sample may be carry-over from other donors' samples.

This clonotype was seen a handful of times. V usage is TRBV4-3 and J usage is TRBJ2-7; D unclear. CDR1 and CDR2 (germline): LGHNA, YSLEER. The V and J ends lost 0 bases and 4 bases respectively, with 10 bases between them. The length of the CDR3 is 14 residues. The CDR3 region has the DNA TGCGCCAGCAGCCAAGATTATAGGATTTACGAGCAGTACTTC. As protein: CASSQDYRIYEQYF.

The V gene is TRBV5-6, the J gene TRBJ2-7; TRBD2 matches 8 bases. This CDR3 spans 15 amino acids. The V and J ends lost 5 bases and 3 bases, in that order; junction bases with no gene match: 10. Germline V gene lookup returns CDR1 SGHDT and CDR2 YYEEEE. The CDR3 DNA reads TGTGCCAGCAGTCGGGAACTAGCGGATTTCTACGAGCAGTACTTC. Its translation is CASSRELADFYEQYF.

The chain is built from TRBV10-3 and TRBJ1-2; 7 bases agree with TRBD1. Germline V gene lookup returns CDR1 ENHRY and CDR2 SYGVKD. Trimming took 5 bases from V and 8 from J; bases not matched to a gene: 14. The CDR3 consists of 15 residues. CDR3 region: CAISIDRDRSDGYTF. For the CDR3, the DNA is TGTGCCATCAGTATAGACAGGGATCGGTCGGACGGCTACACCTTC.

The table lists this clonotype with a few counts. V is TRBV12-3 or TRBV12-4 and J is TRBJ1-2; no clear D gene. The CDR3 covers 14 residues. V lost 4 bases, J lost 7 bases, and 16 bases lay in between. Here the CDR3 DNA reads TGTGCCAGCAGTTCTGTGCTGTTGGATGGTGGCTACACCTTC. Protein product: CASSSVLLDGGYTF.

This clonotype was found many times. The V call is TRBV12-3 or TRBV12-4, the J call TRBJ2-7; 8 nucleotides align to TRBD1. V lost 3 bases and J lost 4; bases outside the gene matches: 11. The CDR3 runs to 16 residues. The CDR3 is CASSFRFGTGTYEQYF. The CDR3 nucleotides read TGTGCCAGCAGTTTTCGGTTCGGGACAGGAACTTACGAGCAGTACTTC.

The table lists this clonotype with a few counts. V gene TRBV7-6 combines with J gene TRBJ2-2, with TRBD2 as a possible D gene (6 bases). The CDR3 contains 14 residues. Trimming removed 4 bases at V and 5 bases at J, with 11 bases between. Germline values: CDR1 SGHVS, CDR2 FNYEAQ. The CDR3: CASSSNRGTGELFF. CDR3 bases: TGTGCCAGCAGCTCTAATCGGGGGACCGGGGAGCTGTTTTTT.

V usage is TRBV6-2 or TRBV6-3 and J usage is TRBJ1-2; D perhaps matches TRBD1 (5 bases). The germline V gene encodes CDR1 MNHEY and CDR2 SVGEGT. The CDR3 sequence is 18 residues long. Trimming removed 10 bases from V and 4 bases from J, with 31 bases in between. CDR3 residues: CATLPLWQTEGTGYGYTF. The CDR3 DNA reads as TGTGCCACCCTCCCCCTCTGGCAGACGGAAGGGACCGGCTATGGCTACACCTTC.

In this sample, this clonotype turned up a few times. This chain connects TRBV4-3 to TRBJ2-7; 9 bases are shared with TRBD2. The length of the CDR3 is 15 residues. The germline CDR1 and CDR2 sequences are LGHNA and YSLEER. After removal of 1 base from V and 4 bases from J, the junction contained 5 bases not matched to a gene. The CDR3 nucleotides are TGCGCCAGCAGCCAAGTTTTCCTAGCGGGATACGAGCAGTACTTC. Its translation is CASSQVFLAGYEQYF.

This chain connects TRBV15 to TRBJ2-7, with 8 bases lining up with TRBD2. Germline CDR1 and CDR2: LNHNV and YYDKDF (reference sequence). The ends lost 6 bases at V and 2 bases at J; junction bases unmatched: 9. This CDR3 region has 15 residues. The CDR3 loop reads CATSMGLGTTYEQYF. The CDR3 DNA sequence: TGTGCCACCAGTATGGGACTAGGGACGACCTACGAGCAGTACTTC.

The chain uses TRBV28 and TRBJ2-3; D call uncertain. Germline lookup yields CDR1 MDHEN and CDR2 SYDVKM. The CDR3 has 16 residues. V lost 1 base and J 3 bases, leaving 14 bases between the germline ends. The CDR3 region has the DNA TGTGCCAGCAGTTTATCCGTGGATTATGCAACAGATACGCAGTATTTT. This codes for CASSLSVDYATDTQYF.

The chain carries TRBV5-1 and TRBJ2-6; maybe TRBD2 (5 bases). Germline V lookup: CDR1 SGHRS, CDR2 YFSETQ. Trimming shortened V by 5 bases and J by 1 base, and 7 bases separated the two germline ends. This CDR3 spans 14 amino acids. CDR3 amino acids: CASRLVSGANVLTF. CDR3 DNA: TGCGCCAGCAGACTAGTTTCTGGGGCCAACGTCCTGACTTTC.

This clonotype was counted a few times. The chain recombines TRBV11-2 with TRBJ2-7, with a weak D call TRBD2 (6 bases). Trimming removed 2 bases at V and 2 bases at J, with 13 bases between. The CDR3 covers 15 residues. Germline V gene sequence: CDR1 SGHAT, CDR2 FQNNGV. This chain's CDR3 is CASSLTGTATYEQYF. CDR3 DNA sequence: TGTGCCAGCAGCTTAACCGGGACTGCGACCTACGAGCAGTACTTC. The entire variable domain, with the rest obtained from reference TRBV11-2 and TRBJ2-7, is as follows: EAGVAQSPRYKIIEKRQSVAFWCNPISGHATLYWYQQILGQGPKLLIQFQNNGVVDDSQLPKDRFSAERLKGVDSTLKIQPAKLEDSAVYLCASSLTGTATYEQYFGPGTRLTVT.

This sequence joins TRBV18 and TRBJ1-5; the D is unclear. The ends were cut back, 3 bases at V and 10 bases at J, with 10 bases in the middle. This CDR3 has 12 residues. The germline V gene encodes CDR1 KGHSH and CDR2 LQKENI. The CDR3 DNA reads TGTGCCAGCTCACCCGATTTTAGCCCCCAGCATTTT. This sequence encodes CASSPDFSPQHF.

The chain employs TRBV2 and TRBJ1-1, with D possibly matching TRBD1 (5 bases). Germline V lookup: CDR1 SNHLY, CDR2 FYNNEI. The CDR3 loop spans 14 amino acids. The V and J ends lost 1 base and 3 bases respectively, with 9 bases between them. The CDR3 loop is CASSEEGRDTEAFF. The CDR3 bases are TGTGCCAGCAGTGAAGAGGGGCGGGACACTGAAGCTTTCTTT.

A few counts support this clonotype. V usage is TRBV6-1 and J usage is TRBJ2-7; unclear D gene. V shed 1 base and J shed 4 bases, with 5 bases lying between them. The germline CDR1 and CDR2 sequences are MNHNS and SASEGT. The CDR3 sequence is 12 residues long. CDR3 DNA sequence: TGTGCCAGCAGTGAAGAGGGTTACGAGCAGTACTTC. Translated, it gives CASSEEGYEQYF.

This clonotype came up a few times. J is TRBJ1-3 and V is TRBV12-3 or TRBV12-4; a possible D gene is TRBD1 (5 bases). This CDR3 contains 14 residues. V dropped 7 bases and J dropped 4 bases, with 14 bases sitting between them. CDR3 region: CASTRGAEGNTIYF. CDR3 coding DNA: TGTGCCAGCACGAGAGGGGCGGAGGGAAACACCATATATTTT.

V and J are TRBV19 and TRBJ1-5; D may be TRBD1 (5 bases). Germline CDR1 and CDR2: LNHDA and SQIVND (reference sequence). CDR3 length equals 15 residues. Trimming took 6 bases from V and 2 from J, leaving 14 bases between them. In DNA, the CDR3 is TGTGCCAGTAGCGCAGGGATCCTGCGCAATCAGCCCCAGCATTTT. This codes for CASSAGILRNQPQHF.